What follows describes a single TCR beta chain. Through a sample-barcoded 5' primer and a J-beta primer mix, a second PCR was run for roughly 7 to 12 cycles. Each CDR3 protein is one row after TCRdb ran MiXCR on the 5' RACE reads. The table has roughly 560,000 distinct CDR3 sequences, less than 25% seen once. The sample originates from a study of blood T cells in healthy people across ages. Germline V gene data show CDR1 as SGDLS and CDR2 as YYNGEE. The ends lost 4 bases at V and 8 bases at J; junction bases unmatched: 13. This CDR3 contains 18 residues. These data were likewise used in another study, on T cells of mothers and their children.

Sequencing was carried out using blood. V is TRBV9 and J is TRBJ2-1; 15 bases align to TRBD2. This TCR was recovered from a boy aged 5-17 years in good health. The CDR3: CASSSPRTSGGAFYEQFF. Written as DNA, the CDR3 is TGTGCCAGCAGCTCGCCCCGGACTAGCGGGGGGGCCTTCTATGAGCAGTTCTTC.